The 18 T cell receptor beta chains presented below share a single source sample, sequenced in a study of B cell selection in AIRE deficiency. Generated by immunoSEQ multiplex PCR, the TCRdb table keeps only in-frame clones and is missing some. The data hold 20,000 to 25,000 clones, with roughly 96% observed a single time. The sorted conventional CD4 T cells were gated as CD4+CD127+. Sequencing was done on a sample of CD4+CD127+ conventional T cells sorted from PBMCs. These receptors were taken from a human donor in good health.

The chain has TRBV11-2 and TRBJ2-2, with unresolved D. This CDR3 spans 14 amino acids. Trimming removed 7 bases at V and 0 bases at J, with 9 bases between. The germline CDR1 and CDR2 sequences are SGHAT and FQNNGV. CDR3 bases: TGTGCCAGCACCCCCGGGTCGAACACCGGGGAGCTGTTTTTT. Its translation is CASTPGSNTGELFF.

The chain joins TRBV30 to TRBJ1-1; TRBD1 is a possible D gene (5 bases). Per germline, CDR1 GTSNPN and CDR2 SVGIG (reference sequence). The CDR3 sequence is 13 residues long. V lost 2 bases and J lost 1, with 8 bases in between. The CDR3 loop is CAWSPGPNTEAFF. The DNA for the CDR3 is TGTGCCTGGAGTCCGGGACCGAACACTGAAGCTTTCTTT.

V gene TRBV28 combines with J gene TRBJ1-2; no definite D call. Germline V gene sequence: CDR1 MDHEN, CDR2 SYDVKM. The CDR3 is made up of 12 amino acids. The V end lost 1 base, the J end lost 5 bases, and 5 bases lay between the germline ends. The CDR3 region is CASSLSDYGYTF. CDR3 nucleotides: TGTGCCAGCAGTTTATCAGATTATGGCTACACCTTC.

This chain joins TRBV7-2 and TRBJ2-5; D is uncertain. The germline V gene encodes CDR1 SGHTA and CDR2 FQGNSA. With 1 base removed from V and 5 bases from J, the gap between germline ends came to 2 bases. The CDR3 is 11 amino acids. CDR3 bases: TGTGCCAGCAGCTTAGTTGAGACCCAGTACTTC. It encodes CASSLVETQYF.

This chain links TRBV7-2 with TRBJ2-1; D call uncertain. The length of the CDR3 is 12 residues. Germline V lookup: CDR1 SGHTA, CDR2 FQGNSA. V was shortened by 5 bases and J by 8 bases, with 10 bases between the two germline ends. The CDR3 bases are TGTGCCAGCAGCCCTCGTCTGTATGAGCAGTTCTTC. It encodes CASSPRLYEQFF.

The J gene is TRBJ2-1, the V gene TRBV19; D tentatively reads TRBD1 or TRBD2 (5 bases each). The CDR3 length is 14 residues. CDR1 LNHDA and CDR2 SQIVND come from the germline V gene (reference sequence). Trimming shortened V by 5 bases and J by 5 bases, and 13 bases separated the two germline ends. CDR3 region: CASSAGTANNEQFF. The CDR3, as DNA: TGTGCCAGTAGTGCCGGGACCGCCAACAATGAGCAGTTCTTC.

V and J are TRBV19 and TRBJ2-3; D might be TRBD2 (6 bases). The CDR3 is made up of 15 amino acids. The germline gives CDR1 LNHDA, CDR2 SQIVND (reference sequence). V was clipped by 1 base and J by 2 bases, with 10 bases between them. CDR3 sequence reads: CASSIAGAFTDTQYF. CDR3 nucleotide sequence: TGTGCCAGTAGTATAGCGGGAGCCTTCACAGATACGCAGTATTTT.

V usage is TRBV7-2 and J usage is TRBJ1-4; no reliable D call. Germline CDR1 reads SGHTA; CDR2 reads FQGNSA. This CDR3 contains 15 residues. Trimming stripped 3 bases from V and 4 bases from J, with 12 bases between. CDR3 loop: CASSFSEQDNEKLFF. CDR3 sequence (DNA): TGTGCCAGCAGCTTTTCGGAGCAGGATAATGAAAAACTGTTTTTT.

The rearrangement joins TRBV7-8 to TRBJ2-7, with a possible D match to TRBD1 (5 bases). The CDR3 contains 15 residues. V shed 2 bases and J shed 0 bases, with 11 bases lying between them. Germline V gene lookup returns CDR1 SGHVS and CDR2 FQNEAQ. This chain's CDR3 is CASSLLTGSSYEQYF. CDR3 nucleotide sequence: TGTGCCAGCAGCTTACTCACAGGAAGCTCCTACGAGCAGTACTTC.

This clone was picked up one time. CDR3 coding DNA: TGTGCCAGCCTCCCTTCGTTGGGTCCCTACGAGCAGTACTTC. Translated, it gives CASLPSLGPYEQYF. This chain connects TRBV28 to TRBJ2-7; no definite D call. The CDR3 contains 14 residues. Germline V gene lookup returns CDR1 MDHEN and CDR2 SYDVKM. Between the trimmed V and J ends, which lost 8 bases and 2 bases, there was a span of 16 bases.

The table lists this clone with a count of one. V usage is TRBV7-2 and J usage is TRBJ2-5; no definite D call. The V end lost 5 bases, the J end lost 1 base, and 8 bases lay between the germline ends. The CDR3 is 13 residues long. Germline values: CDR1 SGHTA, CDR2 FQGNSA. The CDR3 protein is CASSVGIQETQYF. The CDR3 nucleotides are TGTGCCAGCAGCGTAGGGATCCAAGAGACCCAGTACTTC.

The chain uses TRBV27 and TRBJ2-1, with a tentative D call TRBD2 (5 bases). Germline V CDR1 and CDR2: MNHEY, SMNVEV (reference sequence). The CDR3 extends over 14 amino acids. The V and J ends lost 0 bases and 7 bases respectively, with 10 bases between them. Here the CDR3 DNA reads TGTGCCAGCAGTTTATCGACTAAAGGGAATGAGCAGTTCTTC. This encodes CASSLSTKGNEQFF.

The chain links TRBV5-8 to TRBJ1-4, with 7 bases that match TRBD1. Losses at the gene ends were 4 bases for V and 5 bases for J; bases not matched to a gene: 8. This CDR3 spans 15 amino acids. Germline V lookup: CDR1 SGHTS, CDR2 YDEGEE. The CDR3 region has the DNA TGTGCCAGCAGCAAGGGGGACAGAGAAAATGAAAAACTGTTTTTT. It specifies CASSKGDRENEKLFF.

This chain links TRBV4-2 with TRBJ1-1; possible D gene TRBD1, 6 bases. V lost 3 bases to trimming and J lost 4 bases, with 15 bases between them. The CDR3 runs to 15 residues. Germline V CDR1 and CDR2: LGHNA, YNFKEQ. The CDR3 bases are TGTGCCAGCAGCCACAACAGGGCCCTGGGCACTGAAGCTTTCTTT. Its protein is CASSHNRALGTEAFF.

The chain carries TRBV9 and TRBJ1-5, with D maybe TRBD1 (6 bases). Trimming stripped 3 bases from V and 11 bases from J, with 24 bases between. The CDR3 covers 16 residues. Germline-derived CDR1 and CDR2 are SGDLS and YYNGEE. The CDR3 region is CASSEADSLSVGAQHF. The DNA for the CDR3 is TGTGCCAGCAGCGAGGCGGACAGCCTTTCCGTCGGGGCCCAGCATTTT.

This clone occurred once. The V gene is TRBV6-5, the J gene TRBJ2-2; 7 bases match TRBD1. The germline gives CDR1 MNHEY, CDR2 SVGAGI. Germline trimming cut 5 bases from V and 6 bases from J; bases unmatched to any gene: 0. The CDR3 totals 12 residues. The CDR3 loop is CASSQGAGELFF. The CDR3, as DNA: TGTGCCAGCAGTCAGGGGGCCGGGGAGCTGTTTTTT.

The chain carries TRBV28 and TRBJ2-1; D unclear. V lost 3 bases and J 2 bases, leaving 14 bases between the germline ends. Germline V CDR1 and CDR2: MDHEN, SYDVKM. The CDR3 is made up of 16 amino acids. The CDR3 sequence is CASSFSYATTYNEQFF. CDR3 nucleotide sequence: TGTGCCAGCAGTTTCTCCTATGCGACCACCTACAATGAGCAGTTCTTC.

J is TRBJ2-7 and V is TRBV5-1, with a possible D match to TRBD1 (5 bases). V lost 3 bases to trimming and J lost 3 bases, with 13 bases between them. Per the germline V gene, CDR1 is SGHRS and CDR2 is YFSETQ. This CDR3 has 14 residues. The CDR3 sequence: CASSSQGAIYEQYF. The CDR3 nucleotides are TGCGCCAGCAGCTCCCAAGGGGCTATCTACGAGCAGTACTTC.